Presented here are 30 T cell receptor beta chains from one specimen sequenced in a study of blood T cell repertoires in COVID-19. Assay: immunoSEQ multiplex PCR; the TCRdb copy retains only in-frame clones and omits some. The repertoire holds roughly 160,000 clones, with 70% to 90% as singletons. Sequencing used peripheral blood. The receptors come from a woman between 45 and 60 years old with COVID-19, enrolled during active disease.

CDR3 in DNA: TGTGCCAGCACGCAGGGGCTGAGGACAGATACGCAGTATTTT. It yields the protein CASTQGLRTDTQYF. The chain couples TRBV6-5 to TRBJ2-3; maybe TRBD1 (6 bases). Germline CDR1 is MNHEY and CDR2 is SVGAGI. CDR3 size: 14 residues. Trimming cost V 7 bases and J 3 bases, with 14 bases left between them.

The chain recombines TRBV4-2 with TRBJ2-3, with 9 bases fitting TRBD1. V lost 0 bases to trimming and J lost 3 bases; unmatched junction nucleotides: 4. Germline V gene data show CDR1 as LGHNA and CDR2 as YNFKEQ. The CDR3 is 16 amino acids. Here the CDR3 reads CASSQEQGAGTDTQYF. CDR3 bases: TGTGCCAGCAGCCAAGAACAGGGGGCAGGGACAGATACGCAGTATTTT.

The CDR3 DNA follows: TGTGCCACCGCCGACCAGGGGCGCGGAAATGGCTACACCTTC. Translated, it gives CATADQGRGNGYTF. V gene TRBV10-3 combines with J gene TRBJ1-2; a possible D gene is TRBD1 (6 bases). The V end was cut by 10 bases, the J end by 6 bases, with 21 bases between. CDR3 length: 14 residues. The germline V gene has CDR1 ENHRY and CDR2 SYGVKD.

The chain joins TRBV11-2 to TRBJ1-2; 9 bases align to TRBD1. V lost 1 base to trimming and J lost 6 bases; unmatched junction nucleotides: 6. The length of the CDR3 is 15 residues. From germline, CDR1 is SGHAT and CDR2 FQNNGV. Here the CDR3 reads CASSLVNDRGDGYTF. CDR3 bases: TGTGCCAGCAGCTTAGTGAATGACAGGGGGGATGGCTACACCTTC.

The chain is built from TRBV4-1 and TRBJ1-6; the D is unclear. CDR3 size: 14 residues. The germline V gene encodes CDR1 MGHRA and CDR2 YSYEKL. The V end was cut by 1 base, the J end by 4 bases, with 5 bases between. The CDR3 DNA follows: TGCGCCAGCAGCCAAGTTACTTATAATTCACCCCTCCACTTT. It translates to CASSQVTYNSPLHF.

The gene calls are TRBV6-1 and TRBJ2-7, with D possibly matching TRBD1 (5 bases). Germline CDR1 and CDR2: MNHNS and SASEGT. This CDR3 has 14 residues. V gave up 2 bases and J gave up 2 bases, with 10 bases separating them. The CDR3 DNA sequence: TGTGCCAGCAGTGAACAGGGCCTACCCTACGAGCAGTACTTC. Translating gives CASSEQGLPYEQYF.

On this clone: The junction differs from germline at one of its ends, possibly a read error. This chain joins TRBV7-3 and TRBJ1-1; D gene unclear. This CDR3 is built from 15 residues. Per the germline V gene, CDR1 is SGHTA and CDR2 is FQGTGA. DNA of the CDR3: TGTGCCAGCAGTTTAAGTGGAGGAGTGAACACTGAAGCTTTCTTT. It encodes CASSLSGGVNTEAFF.

The chain carries TRBV12-3 or TRBV12-4 and TRBJ2-7; D may be TRBD2 (6 bases). The V end was cut by 7 bases, the J end by 0 bases, with 10 bases between. The CDR3 sequence is 13 residues long. The CDR3 nucleotides are TGTGCCAGCACCCGGGGGAGCTCCTACGAGCAGTACTTC. This gives the protein CASTRGSSYEQYF.

The chain has TRBV5-1 and TRBJ1-4; 7 nucleotides line up with TRBD1. V gave up 0 bases and J gave up 5 bases; unmatched junction bases: 4. Germline-derived CDR1 and CDR2 are SGHRS and YFSETQ. The CDR3 length is 15 residues. For the CDR3, the DNA is TGCGCCAGCAGCTTGGAACAGACAGGGAATGAAAAACTGTTTTTT. It specifies CASSLEQTGNEKLFF.

The J gene is TRBJ1-3, the V gene TRBV3-1 (or the pseudogene TRBV3-2); 10 bases line up with TRBD1. The CDR3 is made up of 15 amino acids. Per the germline V gene, CDR1 is LGHDT and CDR2 is YNNKEL (reference sequence). Germline trimming cut 4 bases from V and 3 bases from J; bases unmatched to any gene: 3. Written as DNA, the CDR3 is TGTGCCAGCAGCCCCCGGACAGGGGGTGGAAACACCATATATTTT. Translation: CASSPRTGGGNTIYF.

The J gene is TRBJ1-2, the V gene TRBV9, with D perhaps matching TRBD1 (6 bases). Between the trimmed V and J ends, which lost 3 bases and 4 bases, there was a span of 22 bases. Germline V gives CDR1 SGDLS, CDR2 YYNGEE. The CDR3 has 17 residues. The CDR3 spells CASSAFPDSKTTYGYTF. In DNA, the CDR3 is TGTGCCAGCAGCGCCTTCCCGGACAGCAAAACCACCTATGGCTACACCTTC.

The V and J genes are TRBV18 and TRBJ1-4, with D possibly TRBD1 on 5 matching bases. The V gene lost 3 bases and the J gene lost 0 bases, with 11 bases spanning the gap. The CDR3 contains 16 residues. Germline V gene data show CDR1 as KGHSH and CDR2 as LQKENI. In DNA, the CDR3 is TGTGCCAGCTCACCGGGACTGATTACAACTAATGAAAAACTGTTTTTT. Residues: CASSPGLITTNEKLFF.

Written as DNA, the CDR3 is TGTGCCAGCAGCTTAGACCTGGACAGGGCTTTCCAAGAGACCCAGTACTTC. This encodes CASSLDLDRAFQETQYF. The gene calls are TRBV11-2 and TRBJ2-5, with 8 positions matching TRBD1. With 0 bases clipped from V and 1 base from J, the junction kept 7 bases outside the gene matches. The CDR3 loop spans 17 amino acids. Germline-derived CDR1 and CDR2 are SGHAT and FQNNGV.

The V and J genes are TRBV10-1 and TRBJ1-2; no firm D call. The CDR3 runs 12 residues. Germline lookup yields CDR1 WNHNN and CDR2 SYGVQD (reference sequence). V was shortened by 7 bases and J by 4 bases, with 10 bases between the two germline ends. In DNA, the CDR3 is TGCGCCAGCAATGGGCTGCTCTATGGCTACACCTTC. Amino acid sequence: CASNGLLYGYTF.

The genes are TRBV2 and TRBJ2-5, with D possibly being TRBD2 (6 bases). The CDR3 contains 12 residues. Per the germline V gene, CDR1 is SNHLY and CDR2 is FYNNEI. Trimming took off 6 bases at V and 7 bases at J, with 12 bases between the two ends. CDR3 protein: CASRGFGGTQYF. The CDR3 nucleotides are TGTGCCAGCAGGGGATTCGGGGGGACCCAGTACTTC.

The CDR3 protein is CATRSGQLVHDFVAFF. CDR3 bases: TGTGCCACCAGGTCTGGACAGCTAGTTCATGACTTTGTAGCTTTCTTT. V usage is TRBV15 and J usage is TRBJ1-1; perhaps TRBD1 as D (6 bases). CDR3 length: 16 amino acids. The V end was cut by 6 bases, the J end by 10 bases, with 27 bases between. The V gene's germline CDR1 is LNHNV and CDR2 YYDKDF (reference sequence).

V usage is TRBV30 and J usage is TRBJ2-7; D is possibly TRBD2 (6 bases). This CDR3 contains 12 residues. V lost 3 bases, J lost 3 bases, and 9 bases lay in between. From germline, CDR1 is GTSNPN and CDR2 SVGIG (reference sequence). CDR3 nucleotide sequence: TGTGCCTGGAGCCAGGGAGGCTACGAGCAGTACTTC. It is translated as CAWSQGGYEQYF.

The chain combines TRBV6-5 with TRBJ2-3, with 7 bases identical to TRBD2. The ends lost 5 bases at V and 5 bases at J; junction bases unmatched: 7. Looked up from germline, CDR1 is MNHEY and CDR2 is SVGAGI. There are 14 residues in the CDR3. In DNA form, the CDR3 reads TGTGCCAGCAGTACGCGACGCGGGGGAGATACGCAGTATTTT. Its protein is CASSTRRGGDTQYF.

The chain has TRBV9 and TRBJ1-4; no firm D call. V gave up 0 bases and J gave up 0 bases, with 9 bases separating them. Germline CDR1 is SGDLS and CDR2 is YYNGEE. The length of the CDR3 is 16 residues. In nucleotides, the CDR3 is TGTGCCAGCAGCGTAGGTGACACATCAACTAATGAAAAACTGTTTTTT. Translating it yields CASSVGDTSTNEKLFF.

The chain links TRBV5-6 to TRBJ2-7; D is uncertain. Germline values: CDR1 SGHDT, CDR2 YYEEEE. V was trimmed by 1 base and J by 5 bases, leaving 13 bases between them. CDR3 length: 14 amino acids. Here the CDR3 DNA reads TGTGCCAGCAGCTTGCGGGTATATTCCCACGAGCAGTACTTC. Translation gives CASSLRVYSHEQYF.

This chain uses TRBV30 with TRBJ2-2; 11 positions agree with TRBD2. J was trimmed by 9 bases and V by 0 bases; bases with no gene match: 6. The germline V gene has CDR1 GTSNPN and CDR2 SVGIG (reference sequence). This CDR3 comprises 15 residues. The CDR3 region is CAWSVMGTSGRELFF. CDR3 DNA: TGTGCCTGGAGTGTAATGGGGACTAGCGGCCGGGAGCTGTTTTTT.

In nucleotides, the CDR3 is TGCGCCAGCAGGGTTGGGACAGGGCCCACAGATACGCAGTATTTT. It yields the protein CASRVGTGPTDTQYF. This sequence joins TRBV5-1 and TRBJ2-3; TRBD1 aligns across 9 bases. This CDR3 comprises 15 residues. The V gene end was trimmed by 5 bases and the J gene end by 2 bases; junction bases not matched to a gene: 6. Germline V gene lookup returns CDR1 SGHRS and CDR2 YFSETQ.

This chain joins TRBV28 and TRBJ1-1, with 7 bases aligning to TRBD1. V lost 7 bases, J lost 5 bases, and 10 bases stayed unmatched. Germline assignment: CDR1 MDHEN and CDR2 SYDVKM. The CDR3 has 14 amino acids. CDR3 loop: CASIRDRILTEAFF. CDR3 DNA: TGTGCCAGCATACGGGACAGAATACTAACTGAAGCTTTCTTT.

This chain joins TRBV5-6 and TRBJ1-2, with a tentative D call TRBD1 (5 bases). Trimming cost V 1 base and J 0 bases, with 7 bases left between them. The CDR3 is made up of 14 amino acids. The germline V gene encodes CDR1 SGHDT and CDR2 YYEEEE. Here the CDR3 reads CASSLQGANYGYTF. In DNA form, the CDR3 reads TGTGCCAGCAGCTTGCAGGGCGCTAACTATGGCTACACCTTC.

CDR3 sequence: CASSLPPGLAGTHPTYEQYF. As DNA, the CDR3 is TGTGCCAGCAGCTTACCCCCAGGACTAGCGGGGACCCACCCTACCTACGAGCAGTACTTC. This sequence joins TRBV7-3 and TRBJ2-7; TRBD2 matches at 12 bases. With 2 bases clipped from V and 2 bases from J, the junction kept 16 bases outside the gene matches. Germline CDR1 is SGHTA and CDR2 is FQGTGA. The CDR3 extends over 20 amino acids.

The chain is built from TRBV6-2 or TRBV6-3 and TRBJ1-1; D remains unclear. CDR1 is MNHEY, CDR2 SVGEGT, per germline. This CDR3 region has 14 residues. V lost 2 bases to trimming and J lost 1 base, with 8 bases between them. CDR3 sequence: CASSYTARNTEAFF. In DNA, the CDR3 is TGTGCCAGCAGTTACACAGCTCGGAACACTGAAGCTTTCTTT.

This rearrangement joins TRBV4-1 to TRBJ2-5; 7 bases line up with TRBD2. The ends lost 1 base at V and 3 bases at J; junction bases unmatched: 5. Germline loops: CDR1 MGHRA, CDR2 YSYEKL. The CDR3 runs 15 residues. CDR3 coding DNA: TGCGCCAGCAGCCAAGGTACTAGCGCAAAAGAGACCCAGTACTTC. Its translation is CASSQGTSAKETQYF.

J is TRBJ2-7 and V is TRBV4-1; D is unclear. The germline V gene has CDR1 MGHRA and CDR2 YSYEKL. Trimming removed 0 bases from V and 7 bases from J, with 16 bases in between. This CDR3 region has 15 residues. CDR3 bases: TGCGCCAGCAGCCAAGATTCCGTCGCAGTGAGGGAGCAGTACTTC. It specifies CASSQDSVAVREQYF.

This sequence joins TRBV7-2 and TRBJ2-7; TRBD1 is a possible D gene (6 bases). The germline V and J ends were trimmed by 6 bases and 3 bases, with 12 bases remaining between them. This CDR3 spans 13 amino acids. Germline V gene lookup returns CDR1 SGHTA and CDR2 FQGNSA. CDR3 in amino acids: CASSHGGYYEQYF. The DNA for the CDR3 is TGTGCCAGCAGTCATGGGGGCTACTACGAGCAGTACTTC.

This clone came up once. The V gene is TRBV30, the J gene TRBJ1-6, with 10 bases aligning to TRBD1. The junction had 8 bases not matched to a gene; V was cut back by 7 bases and J by 8 bases. Germline CDR1 reads GTSNPN; CDR2 reads SVGIG (reference sequence). The CDR3 spans 14 residues. The CDR3, as DNA: TGTGCCTCGGACGGGGGACAGGGGTATTCACCCCTCCACTTT. Its protein product is CASDGGQGYSPLHF.